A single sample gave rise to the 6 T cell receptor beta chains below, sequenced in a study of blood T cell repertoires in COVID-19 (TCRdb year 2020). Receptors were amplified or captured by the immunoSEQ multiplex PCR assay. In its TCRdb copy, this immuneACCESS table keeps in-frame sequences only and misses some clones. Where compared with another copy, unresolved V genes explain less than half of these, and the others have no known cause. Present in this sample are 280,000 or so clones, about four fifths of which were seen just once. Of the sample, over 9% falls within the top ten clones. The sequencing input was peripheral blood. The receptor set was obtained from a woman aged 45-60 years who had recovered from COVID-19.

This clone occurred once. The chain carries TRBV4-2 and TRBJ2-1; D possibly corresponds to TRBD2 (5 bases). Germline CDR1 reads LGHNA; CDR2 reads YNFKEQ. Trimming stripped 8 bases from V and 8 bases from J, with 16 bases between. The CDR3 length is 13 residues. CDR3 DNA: TGTGCCAGCCGCAGAACTAGTGGCCATGAGCAGTTCTTC. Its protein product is CASRRTSGHEQFF.

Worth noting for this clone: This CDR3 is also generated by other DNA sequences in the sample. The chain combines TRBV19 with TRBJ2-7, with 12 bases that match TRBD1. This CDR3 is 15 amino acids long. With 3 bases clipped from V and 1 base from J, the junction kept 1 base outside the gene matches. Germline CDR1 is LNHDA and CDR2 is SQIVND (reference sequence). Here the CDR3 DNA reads TGTGCCAGTAGTATGGGACAGGGGGCATCCTACGAGCAGTACTTC. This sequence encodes CASSMGQGASYEQYF.

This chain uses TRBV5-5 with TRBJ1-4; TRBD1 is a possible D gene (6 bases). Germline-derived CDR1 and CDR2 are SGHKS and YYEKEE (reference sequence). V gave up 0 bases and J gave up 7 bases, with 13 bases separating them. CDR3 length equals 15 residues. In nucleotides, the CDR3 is TGTGCCAGCAGCTTGGCCGAGGCCAGGGGTGAAAAACTGTTTTTT. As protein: CASSLAEARGEKLFF.

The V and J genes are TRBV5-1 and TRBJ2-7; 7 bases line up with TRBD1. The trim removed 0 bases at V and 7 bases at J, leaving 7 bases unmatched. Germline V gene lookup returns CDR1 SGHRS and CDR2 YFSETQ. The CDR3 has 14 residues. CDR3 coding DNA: TGCGCCAGCAGCTTGGCGAGACAGGGAAGAGAGCAGTACTTC. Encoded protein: CASSLARQGREQYF.

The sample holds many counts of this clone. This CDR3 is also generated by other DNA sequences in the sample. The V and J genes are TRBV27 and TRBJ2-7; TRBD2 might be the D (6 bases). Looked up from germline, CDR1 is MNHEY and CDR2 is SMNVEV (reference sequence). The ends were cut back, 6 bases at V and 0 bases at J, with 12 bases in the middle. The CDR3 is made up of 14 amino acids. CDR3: CASRASVSSYEQYF. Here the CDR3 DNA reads TGTGCCAGCAGGGCTAGCGTTAGCTCCTACGAGCAGTACTTC.

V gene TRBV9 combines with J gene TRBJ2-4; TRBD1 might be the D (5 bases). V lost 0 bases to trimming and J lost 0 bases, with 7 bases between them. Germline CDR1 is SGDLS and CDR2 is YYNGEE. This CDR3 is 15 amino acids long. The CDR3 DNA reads TGTGCCAGCAGCGTAGCAGGGTTAGCCAAAAACATTCAGTACTTC. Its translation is CASSVAGLAKNIQYF.